Following are 25 T cell receptor beta chains from one sample sequenced in a study of Graves' ophthalmopathy and Graves' hyperthyroidism. The authors amplified TCR beta CDR3 regions, and they did so from RNA transcripts for repertoire sequencing. Investigators did first-round RT-PCR with HTBI primers, then second-round multiplex PCR. TCRdb recomputed calls from the multiplex PCR reads with MiXCR, one row per CDR3 protein. The sample lists 900,000 to 1,200,000 distinct CDR3 sequences, 36% seen once, with 8.5% to 14% in the top ten. Source material: peripheral blood or thyroid tissue (not recorded which). These receptors all stem from an adult man with Graves' hyperthyroidism.

The V and J genes are TRBV7-2 and TRBJ2-6; D is possibly TRBD2 (5 bases). The CDR3 extends over 16 amino acids. Trimming removed 3 bases at V and 4 bases at J, with 13 bases between. Germline V gene lookup returns CDR1 SGHTA and CDR2 FQGNSA. CDR3 sequence reads: CASSFEGTQGANVLTF. CDR3 nucleotides: TGTGCCAGCAGCTTTGAGGGAACCCAGGGGGCCAACGTCCTGACTTTC.

In its sample, this clonotype was seen a few times. The chain is built from TRBV5-4 and TRBJ2-2, with 14 bases identical to TRBD2. Germline-derived CDR1 and CDR2 are SGHNT and YYREEE (reference sequence). J was trimmed by 5 bases and V by 2 bases; bases with no gene match: 5. This CDR3 region has 17 residues. The CDR3 loop is CASSFGGLAGDTGELFF. The CDR3 nucleotides read TGTGCCAGCAGCTTCGGGGGACTAGCGGGAGATACCGGGGAGCTGTTTTTT.

This clonotype was detected many times. The rearrangement uses TRBV10-3 and TRBJ2-2; the match to TRBD2 covers 8 bases. This CDR3 region has 16 residues. With 10 bases clipped from V and 3 bases from J, the junction kept 13 bases outside the gene matches. Germline CDR1 reads ENHRY; CDR2 reads SYGVKD. CDR3 sequence reads: CATKTRGSGDTGELFF. The DNA of the CDR3 is TGTGCCACCAAAACCCGTGGTAGCGGGGACACCGGGGAGCTGTTTTTT.

This clonotype was recorded many times. The CDR3 is CASSQAARNYGYTF. CDR3 DNA sequence: TGCGCCAGCAGCCAGGCCGCACGGAACTATGGCTACACCTTC. The rearrangement joins TRBV4-3 to TRBJ1-2, with D unclear. The ends were cut back, 3 bases at V and 2 bases at J, with 10 bases in the middle. Germline CDR1 and CDR2: LGHNA and YSLEER. The CDR3 has 14 amino acids.

The V gene is TRBV7-2, the J gene TRBJ2-5, with a tentative D call TRBD2 (5 bases). Germline V gene lookup returns CDR1 SGHTA and CDR2 FQGNSA. Deletions cut 2 bases from V and 2 bases from J, with 12 bases between. CDR3 length equals 15 residues. CDR3: CASSLSGTRQETQYF. CDR3 bases: TGTGCCAGCAGCTTATCGGGAACTCGACAAGAGACCCAGTACTTC.

This clonotype was observed many times. This rearrangement joins TRBV20-1 to TRBJ1-6; possibly TRBD1 for D (5 bases). Germline CDR1 and CDR2: DFQATT and SNEGSKA (reference sequence). V shed 4 bases and J shed 7 bases, with 20 bases lying between them. The CDR3 consists of 16 residues. CDR3 bases: TGCAGTGCTACCTACGGGGGGACCGAAGGCAATTCACCCCTCCACTTT. As protein: CSATYGGTEGNSPLHF.

A word on this clonotype: One base away lies a much larger clone, so this may be a sequencing read error. Since no conserved phenylalanine or tryptophan closes the CDR3, a read error is the likely cause. The limits of the CDR3 on the DNA are not certain, so only TCRdb's listed CDR3 is given. The genes are TRBV2 and TRBJ2-5; the D call in the table, TRBD2, was not verified against the DNA. Per the germline V gene, CDR1 is SNHLY and CDR2 is FYNNEI. Both ends counted, the CDR3 spans 13 residues. The CDR3 is CASSNWEGMEETA.

This clonotype was detected many times. CDR3 DNA sequence: TGTGCCAGCAGTGAATACAGGAACACTGAAGCTTTCTTT. It translates to CASSEYRNTEAFF. This sequence joins TRBV25-1 and TRBJ1-1; D gene uncertain. Trimming removed 0 bases from V and 1 base from J, with 3 bases in between. The length of the CDR3 is 13 residues. Germline values: CDR1 MGHDK, CDR2 SYGVNS. The full variable domain, its missing parts supplied by reference TRBV25-1 and TRBJ1-1, is EADIYQTPRYLVIGTGKKITLECSQTMGHDKMYWYQQDPGMELHLIHYSYGVNSTEKGDLSSESTVSRIRTEHFPLTLESARPSHTSQYLCASSEYRNTEAFFGQGTRLTVV.

This rearrangement joins TRBV3-1 to TRBJ1-2; possible D gene TRBD1, 6 bases. The germline V gene encodes CDR1 LGHDT and CDR2 YNNKEL (reference sequence). Trimming stripped 2 bases from V and 8 bases from J, with 12 bases between. The length of the CDR3 is 13 residues. The CDR3: CASSQTQGGGYTF. In DNA form, the CDR3 reads TGTGCCAGCAGCCAAACGCAAGGGGGAGGCTACACCTTC.

The chain joins TRBV5-1 to TRBJ2-2; D gene uncertain. There are 13 residues in the CDR3. The V gene lost 4 bases and the J gene lost 2 bases, with 6 bases spanning the gap. Germline CDR1 reads SGHRS; CDR2 reads YFSETQ. The CDR3 DNA reads TGCGCCAGCAGCGGGAAAAACACCGGGGAGCTGTTTTTT. Its translation is CASSGKNTGELFF.

For this clonotype: A clone one base away is much larger, so this may be a read error. V usage is TRBV4-3 and J usage is TRBJ2-7, with D unclear. V was pared by 3 bases and J by 2 bases, with 11 bases between. The CDR3 length is 14 residues. Germline V gene lookup returns CDR1 LGHNA and CDR2 YSLEER. The CDR3 DNA reads as TGCGCCAGCAGCCATTTCCAGGTAACCTACGAGCAGTACTTC. This sequence encodes CASSHFQVTYEQYF.

On this clonotype: A single base separates this from a much larger clone, so it may be a read error. The rearrangement links TRBV4-3 to TRBJ1-6; a weak D match, TRBD1 (5 bases). In germline, CDR1 is LGHNA, CDR2 YSLEER. V was trimmed by 4 bases and J by 7 bases, leaving 20 bases between them. The CDR3 extends over 17 amino acids. In DNA form, the CDR3 reads TGCGCCAGCAGCCCACAAATATTCCGAGACAGAAATTCACCCCTCCACTTT. This codes for CASSPQIFRDRNSPLHF.

This chain's CDR3 is CAIRDKQETQHF. DNA for the CDR3: TGTGCCATCAGGGACAAGCAAGAGACCCAGCATTTT. V and J are TRBV10-3 and TRBJ1-5, with a weak D call TRBD1 (5 bases). The CDR3 extends over 12 amino acids. The V end was cut by 6 bases, the J end by 11 bases, with 14 bases between. Per germline, CDR1 ENHRY and CDR2 SYGVKD.

The CDR3, as DNA: TGTGCCAGCAGTGAAGTGGGGACAGCTCCCTACGAGCAGTACTTC. Amino acid sequence: CASSEVGTAPYEQYF. The chain joins TRBV6-1 to TRBJ2-7; 7 bases map to TRBD1. V lost 1 base and J lost 2; bases outside the gene matches: 5. This CDR3 spans 15 amino acids. CDR1 is MNHNS, CDR2 SASEGT, per germline.

This sequence joins TRBV12-5 and TRBJ1-5; D call uncertain. Germline V gene lookup returns CDR1 LGHNT and CDR2 FRNRAP. The CDR3 spans 19 residues. The V gene lost 2 bases and the J gene lost 0 bases, with 20 bases spanning the gap. The CDR3 region has the DNA TGTGCTAGTGGTTTGCCCCGGGTTGCGACTGAAGTTAGCAATCAGCCCCAGCATTTT. It is translated as CASGLPRVATEVSNQPQHF.

The chain links TRBV6-5 to TRBJ1-6; 8 bases align to TRBD1. Per germline, CDR1 MNHEY and CDR2 SVGAGI. This CDR3 comprises 14 residues. Trimming at V came to 7 bases and at J to 6 bases, leaving 5 bases not matched to a gene. As DNA, the CDR3 is TGTGCCAGCACCCGGACAGGGACTAATTCACCCCTCCACTTT. This gives the protein CASTRTGTNSPLHF.

With respect to this clonotype: Its ends do not fully match the called genes, so a read error is possible. This chain joins TRBV11-2 and TRBJ1-6; D is unresolved. The germline V gene encodes CDR1 SGHAT and CDR2 FQNNGV. The CDR3 has 20 amino acids. As DNA, the CDR3 is TGCGCCAGCAGCTTGAAGGTAGCCGGCGTACTGTTCGCCTATAATTCACCCCTCCACTTT. Protein sequence: CASSLKVAGVLFAYNSPLHF.

This rearrangement joins TRBV29-1 to TRBJ2-7, with 12 bases that match TRBD2. This CDR3 spans 17 amino acids. The germline CDR1 and CDR2 sequences are SQVTM and ANQGSEA. V was pared by 3 bases and J by 2 bases, with 11 bases of the junction left unmatched. Here the CDR3 DNA reads TGCAGCGTTGATGGACTAGCGGGGACCTCCGGGACCTACGAGCAGTACTTC. Its translation is CSVDGLAGTSGTYEQYF.

In this sample, this clonotype turned up a few times. DNA for the CDR3: TGTGCCAGCAGCCGACAGAATAGACAGGGAGATTACTATGGCTACACCTTC. Translation: CASSRQNRQGDYYGYTF. The V call is TRBV4-2, the J call TRBJ1-2; 7 bases map to TRBD1. The CDR3 consists of 17 residues. V lost 4 bases, J lost 3 bases, and 14 bases stayed unmatched. Per the germline V gene, CDR1 is LGHNA and CDR2 is YNFKEQ.

The chain links TRBV5-1 to TRBJ2-7; 7 nucleotides match TRBD1. The CDR3 length is 13 residues. The J segment lost 5 bases and the V segment lost 3 bases, leaving 5 bases of the junction unmatched. CDR1 SGHRS and CDR2 YFSETQ come from the germline V gene. CDR3 sequence: CASSYGDRDEQYF. For the CDR3, the DNA is TGCGCCAGCAGCTACGGCGACAGGGACGAGCAGTACTTC. Variable domain in full (rest from reference TRBV5-1 and TRBJ2-7): KAGVTQTPRYLIKTRGQQVTLSCSPISGHRSVSWYQQTPGQGLQFLFEYFSETQRNKGNFPGRFSGRQFSNSRSEMNVSTLELGDSALYLCASSYGDRDEQYFGPGTRLTVT.

The chain links TRBV7-2 to TRBJ2-5; D may be TRBD2 (5 bases). The CDR3 has 15 amino acids. V lost 9 bases, J lost 9 bases, and 26 bases lay in between. Germline CDR1 and CDR2: SGHTA and FQGNSA. For the CDR3, the DNA is TGTGCCAGTACCCCAGCTGGCAGCGGCCGCCAGCCCCAGTACTTC. It specifies CASTPAGSGRQPQYF. The whole variable domain, remainder taken from reference TRBV7-2 and TRBJ2-5, is GAGVSQSPSNKVTEKGKDVELRCDPISGHTALYWYRQSLGQGLEFLIYFQGNSAPDKSGLPSDRFSAERTGGSVSTLTIQRTQQEDSAVYLCASTPAGSGRQPQYFGPGTRLLVL.

As to this clonotype: This likely comes from a read error, as the CDR3 has no conserved phenylalanine or tryptophan at its end. The DNA is left out, because the CDR3 cannot be placed on it with certainty; the CDR3 is given as TCRdb lists it. The V and J genes are TRBV29-1 and TRBJ1-1. The CDR3 is made up of 9 amino acids, end residues included. Germline-derived CDR1 and CDR2 are SQVTM and ANQGSEA. The CDR3 loop is CSVDLADSY.

CDR3 coding DNA: TGCGCCAGCAGCATAATGGAGAACACTGAAGCTTTCTTT. This translates into CASSIMENTEAFF. This chain connects TRBV4-1 to TRBJ1-1; D gene uncertain. V lost 5 bases and J lost 1, with 8 bases in between. The germline gives CDR1 MGHRA, CDR2 YSYEKL. This CDR3 is 13 amino acids long.

This clonotype showed up many times. The CDR3 reads CSAREPRQGGEKLFF. CDR3 nucleotide sequence: TGCAGTGCTAGAGAGCCACGACAGGGTGGGGAAAAACTGTTTTTT. The chain uses TRBV20-1 and TRBJ1-4; 7 nucleotides align to TRBD1. The V segment lost 0 bases and the J segment 8 bases; nucleotides outside the gene matches: 9. The CDR3 spans 15 residues. Per the germline V gene, CDR1 is DFQATT and CDR2 is SNEGSKA (reference sequence).

This clonotype was seen more than once but under ten times. CDR3 residues: CASSQDPGSVGNTIYF. CDR3 DNA: TGCGCCAGCAGCCAAGATCCAGGGTCGGTTGGAAACACCATATATTTT. The gene calls are TRBV4-3 and TRBJ1-3; D possibly corresponds to TRBD1 (5 bases). CDR1 and CDR2 from the germline V gene are LGHNA and YSLEER. Trimming removed 0 bases from V and 3 bases from J, with 12 bases in between. The CDR3 totals 16 residues.